The 21 T cell receptor beta chains below all came from one sample that was sequenced in a study of cytomegalovirus exposure and HLA in healthy donors. PCR amplification relied on 60 Vbeta primers (plus 13 Jbeta primers). Libraries were prepared by immunoSEQ multiplex PCR; TCRdb keeps only in-frame clonotypes and omits some of them. This repertoire shows fewer than 110,000 clones, roughly three quarters found once; its top ten account for less than 2.5%. The sequencing input was PBMCs. The receptors originated from a man aged 18 to 35 in good health and CMV-seronegative.

This sequence joins TRBV7-2 and TRBJ1-2, with 12 bases fitting TRBD1. CDR3 size: 14 residues. Germline V lookup: CDR1 SGHTA, CDR2 FQGNSA. The J segment lost 7 bases and the V segment lost 5 bases, leaving 5 bases of the junction unmatched. The CDR3 DNA sequence: TGTGCCAGCAGCCGGGACAGGGGGCCGTCTGGCTACACCTTC. The encoded protein is CASSRDRGPSGYTF.

This chain connects TRBV10-3 to TRBJ2-7, with TRBD2 as a possible D gene (6 bases). Germline V gives CDR1 ENHRY, CDR2 SYGVKD. The germline V and J ends were trimmed by 6 bases and 0 bases, with 9 bases remaining between them. The CDR3 runs to 13 residues. CDR3 protein: CAIRNGSSYEQYF. CDR3 DNA sequence: TGTGCCATCAGGAACGGGAGCTCCTACGAGCAGTACTTC.

The chain joins TRBV5-1 to TRBJ2-2, with D tentatively TRBD2 (6 bases). Looked up from germline, CDR1 is SGHRS and CDR2 is YFSETQ. Deletions cut 2 bases from V and 3 bases from J, with 11 bases between. The CDR3 is made up of 15 amino acids. The CDR3 nucleotides are TGCGCCAGCAGCTTCCAGGAGGGGCACACCGGGGAGCTGTTTTTT. Translating gives CASSFQEGHTGELFF.

The chain has TRBV29-1 and TRBJ2-5; TRBD2 agrees at 9 bases. V gave up 6 bases and J gave up 2 bases; unmatched junction bases: 16. This CDR3 contains 17 residues. Germline values: CDR1 SQVTM, CDR2 ANQGSEA. The CDR3 DNA sequence: TGCAGCGTGGAGACGCGGCTAGCGGGGCCGGAGCAAGAGACCCAGTACTTC. Amino acid sequence: CSVETRLAGPEQETQYF.

The genes are TRBV6-4 and TRBJ1-6; 10 bases fit TRBD1. This CDR3 region has 14 residues. After removal of 6 bases from V and 10 bases from J, the junction contained 6 bases not matched to a gene. Per germline, CDR1 MRHNA and CDR2 SNTAGT. The CDR3 spells CASSLGTGASPLHF. In DNA form, the CDR3 reads TGTGCCAGCAGCCTCGGGACAGGGGCCTCACCCCTCCACTTT.

The J gene is TRBJ2-7, the V gene TRBV11-2; 7 bases fit TRBD1. Germline lookup yields CDR1 SGHAT and CDR2 FQNNGV. J was trimmed by 2 bases and V by 5 bases; bases with no gene match: 12. The length of the CDR3 is 16 residues. CDR3 loop: CASSRLTGAVAYEQYF. CDR3 DNA sequence: TGTGCCAGCAGCAGGCTTACAGGGGCGGTCGCCTACGAGCAGTACTTC.

This chain links TRBV4-3 with TRBJ2-7; 7 bases are shared with TRBD2. The germline CDR1 and CDR2 sequences are LGHNA and YSLEER. V shed 4 bases, J shed 3 bases, and the junction held 9 bases outside the gene matches. The CDR3 loop spans 15 amino acids. As DNA, the CDR3 is TGCGCCAGCAGCCTCGCGGTGGGGGAGGGCTACGAGCAGTACTTC. It codes for CASSLAVGEGYEQYF.

The chain combines TRBV27 with TRBJ1-2, with 7 bases that match TRBD1. The CDR3 is 13 amino acids. Germline loops: CDR1 MNHEY, CDR2 SMNVEV (reference sequence). Losses at the gene ends were 6 bases for V and 2 bases for J; bases not matched to a gene: 3. The CDR3: CASSDRVNYGYTF. The CDR3 region has the DNA TGTGCCAGCAGCGACAGGGTGAACTATGGCTACACCTTC.

In DNA, the CDR3 is TGCGCCAGCAGCCAAGCTGGGGGGGGCGCGGATGAGCAGTTCTTC. This encodes CASSQAGGGADEQFF. V gene TRBV4-1 combines with J gene TRBJ2-1; weak D call: TRBD2 (7 bases). Germline assignment: CDR1 MGHRA and CDR2 YSYEKL. V lost 1 base to trimming and J lost 8 bases, with 15 bases between them. There are 15 residues in the CDR3.

CDR3 residues: CASSQDGGGALTQYF. The CDR3, as DNA: TGCGCCAGCAGCCAAGATGGTGGCGGGGCATTGACCCAGTACTTC. The chain is built from TRBV4-3 and TRBJ2-5, with D possibly matching TRBD2 (6 bases). CDR3 length equals 15 residues. CDR1 and CDR2 (germline): LGHNA, YSLEER. Trimming removed 0 bases from V and 7 bases from J, with 15 bases in between.

This sequence joins TRBV5-1 and TRBJ2-3; a possible D gene is TRBD1 (6 bases). The V end was cut by 4 bases, the J end by 5 bases, with 17 bases between. Germline lookup yields CDR1 SGHRS and CDR2 YFSETQ. The CDR3 has 15 residues. The DNA for the CDR3 is TGCGCCAGCAGCCTGACCTCCTTAGGGGGAGATACGCAGTATTTT. Translating it yields CASSLTSLGGDTQYF.

This chain connects TRBV7-8 to TRBJ1-5, with 9 bases matching TRBD1. V was pared by 0 bases and J by 6 bases, with 3 bases of the junction left unmatched. The CDR3 runs 15 residues. Germline V gene sequence: CDR1 SGHVS, CDR2 FQNEAQ. CDR3 in DNA: TGTGCCAGCAGCTTAGCCACAGGGGGCGGTCAGCCCCAGCATTTT. This sequence encodes CASSLATGGGQPQHF.

The chain couples TRBV2 to TRBJ1-1; 8 nucleotides match TRBD1. V dropped 7 bases and J dropped 0; count of bases not matched to a gene: 7. The length of the CDR3 is 15 residues. The germline gives CDR1 SNHLY, CDR2 FYNNEI. The CDR3 sequence: CASKRLDRVNTEAFF. The CDR3 nucleotides read TGTGCCAGCAAACGCTTGGACAGGGTGAACACTGAAGCTTTCTTT.

This chain connects TRBV11-2 to TRBJ2-4, with D maybe TRBD2 (6 bases). The germline CDR1 and CDR2 sequences are SGHAT and FQNNGV. The germline V and J ends were trimmed by 4 bases and 0 bases, with 13 bases remaining between them. CDR3 size: 16 residues. Written as DNA, the CDR3 is TGTGCCAGCAGCTCCAGAACGGGACTAGCCAAAAACATTCAGTACTTC. Amino acid sequence: CASSSRTGLAKNIQYF. Full variable domain (remainder filled in from reference TRBV11-2 and TRBJ2-4): EAGVAQSPRYKIIEKRQSVAFWCNPISGHATLYWYQQILGQGPKLLIQFQNNGVVDDSQLPKDRFSAERLKGVDSTLKIQPAKLEDSAVYLCASSSRTGLAKNIQYFGAGTRLSVL.

The chain employs TRBV7-2 and TRBJ2-5; 10 bases are a match to TRBD2. J was trimmed by 5 bases and V by 5 bases; bases with no gene match: 5. CDR3 length equals 14 residues. Germline lookup yields CDR1 SGHTA and CDR2 FQGNSA. In DNA, the CDR3 is TGTGCCAGCAGCACCCTAGCGGGGGTCGAGACCCAGTACTTC. Translating gives CASSTLAGVETQYF.

The CDR3 region has the DNA TGTGCCAGCAGCTTACCCGGGACAGGGGGCAATGGCTACACCTTC. Encoded protein: CASSLPGTGGNGYTF. This sequence joins TRBV5-4 and TRBJ1-2, with 12 bases that match TRBD1. The CDR3 totals 15 residues. V shed 2 bases and J 6 bases; nucleotides not matched to a gene: 5. The germline V gene has CDR1 SGHNT and CDR2 YYREEE (reference sequence).

This chain joins TRBV9 and TRBJ2-5; 7 bases match TRBD2. V gave up 0 bases and J gave up 5 bases; unmatched junction bases: 7. CDR1 is SGDLS, CDR2 YYNGEE, per germline. This CDR3 comprises 15 residues. CDR3 DNA sequence: TGTGCCAGCAGCGTAGGAGTCGGGGGAGGGGAGACCCAGTACTTC. This gives the protein CASSVGVGGGETQYF.

The genes are TRBV25-1 and TRBJ1-4; no definite D call. This CDR3 has 11 amino acids. The germline gives CDR1 MGHDK, CDR2 SYGVNS. The V gene lost 5 bases and the J gene lost 6 bases, with 4 bases spanning the gap. This CDR3 reads CASSWHEKLFF. The CDR3 region has the DNA TGTGCCAGCAGTTGGCATGAAAAACTGTTTTTT.

The chain couples TRBV2 to TRBJ1-5, with 11 bases identical to TRBD1. The CDR3 loop spans 15 amino acids. The germline V gene encodes CDR1 SNHLY and CDR2 FYNNEI. J was trimmed by 4 bases and V by 6 bases; bases with no gene match: 5. CDR3 loop: CASRVGTGGNQPQHF. As DNA, the CDR3 is TGTGCCAGCAGGGTGGGGACAGGGGGAAATCAGCCCCAGCATTTT.

This clone was recorded once. V is TRBV19 and J is TRBJ2-3, with 14 bases aligning to TRBD2. The V gene's germline CDR1 is LNHDA and CDR2 SQIVND (reference sequence). V dropped 5 bases and J dropped 5; count of bases not matched to a gene: 6. The CDR3 covers 16 residues. CDR3 sequence reads: CASSPGLAGVGDTQYF. The DNA for the CDR3 is TGTGCCAGTAGTCCGGGACTAGCGGGGGTAGGAGATACGCAGTATTTT.

The rearrangement uses TRBV6-5 and TRBJ1-5; 7 nucleotides align to TRBD1. This CDR3 has 13 residues. V lost 8 bases, J lost 7 bases, and 8 bases stayed unmatched. Germline values: CDR1 MNHEY, CDR2 SVGAGI. The CDR3 is CASRQGHGQPQHF. The DNA of the CDR3 is TGTGCCAGCCGACAGGGACATGGCCAGCCCCAGCATTTT.